This record covers a single T cell receptor beta chain. In its sample, this clone was seen a few times. There is no known antigen for this receptor. Nothing much larger sits one base from this clone, and base qualities are not available. This entry belongs to a study of blood T cell repertoires in COVID-19 (dated by TCRdb to 2020 to 2022). Concerning the study at large: Samples covering the acute and convalescent phases of COVID-19 were provided by collaborators in the United States, Italy and Spain. Samples came from the ongoing ImmuneRACE study (first 160 participants) plus 1,254 subjects from 6 global collaborators. Sample metadata almost always included a de-identified subject ID, COVID-19 status, age in years and sex. The prospective study material was composed of cDNA or gDNA derived from T cells, B-cell-depleted T cells, or PBMCs. HLA class I and class II types, where available, came from metadata supplied by the sample provider rather than from assay-based typing. The dataset comprised deeply sampled blood TCRbeta repertoires from subjects exposed to, actively infected with, or recovered from COVID-19. The repertoires were made available in a free public database intended to serve as a resource for research on the immune response to SARS-CoV-2.

The study at large found these results: How much clinical and demographic metadata was included differed by source and by participant, and the metadata was provided uncurated.

TCRbeta CDR3 regions were amplified from genomic DNA by means of the immunoSEQ Assay, a bias-controlled multiplex PCR. The original pipeline was this. Within the assay, amplification of reference gene primers was used to estimate how many nucleated cells each sample contained. Sequence reads were collapsed and filtered to measure the absolute abundance of every unique TCRbeta CDR3 rearrangement. For each sample, productive Simpson clonality was calculated as the square root of Simpson's diversity index across productive rearrangements. Imported from immuneACCESS, the table was reduced by TCRdb to in-frame sequences with V and J called. These copies leave out some clones; in studies compared against another copy, an unresolved V gene accounts for under half, and the cause of the remainder is not known. V and J calls plus clone size are reproduced from that table; the DNA served to infer D and trimming. Within this sample are approximately 110,000 clones, with 88% of them counted one time only. 8% to 9% of the sample comes from the top ten.

Another Seattle source contributed samples from volunteer blood donors who had recovered from COVID-19. Collaborating institutions collected whole blood in K2EDTA tubes following their own protocols. For TCRbeta analysis, collaborator samples were shipped as frozen whole blood, as isolated PBMCs, or as DNA extracted from either sample type. The CDR3 spans 14 residues, from the cysteine through the phenylalanine. Kept here is only the CDR3 DNA, which spans 42 bases and is read in frame from base 1. At the junction V is shortened by 2 bases and J by 3 bases; bases outside the gene matches: 1. The germline V gene (reference sequence) supplies CDR1 SGHNT and CDR2 YYREEE.

The origin of this receptor is a woman in her sixties or seventies who had recovered from COVID-19. The chain joins TRBV5-4 to TRBJ1-4; 7 bases in the junction line up with TRBD1. Source material: peripheral blood. For the CDR3, the sequence is CASSFGTANEKLFF. DNA sequence: TGTGCCAGCAGCTTTGGGACAGCTAATGAAAAACTGTTTTTT.